Shown below are 13 T cell receptor beta chains from a single sample sequenced in a study of T cell repertoires in cytomegalovirus infection. TCRdb independently ran MiXCR on the reads; one entry per CDR3 protein. This sample has about 920,000 distinct CDR3 sequences; less than 40% occur once, and the top ten carry about an eighth. These receptors have no known antigen. The sample was cultured CD8+ T cells from PBMCs, taken from culture after CMV antigen stimulation. The receptors come from a human donor in good health (CMV status not recorded). Some clones in this sample may be carry-over from other donors' samples.

This chain links TRBV20-1 with TRBJ2-3, with D tentatively TRBD2 (6 bases). V was trimmed by 0 bases and J by 0 bases, leaving 16 bases between them. This CDR3 spans 17 amino acids. Germline-derived CDR1 and CDR2 are DFQATT and SNEGSKA (reference sequence). The DNA for the CDR3 is TGCAGTGCTAGAGAGGGGCTGGGGGGAATTAGCACAGATACGCAGTATTTT. This sequence encodes CSAREGLGGISTDTQYF.

This clonotype was found a few times. The chain combines TRBV19 with TRBJ2-7, with D possibly TRBD2 on 6 matching bases. V dropped 5 bases and J dropped 4 bases, with 12 bases sitting between them. The CDR3 spans 13 residues. Germline lookup yields CDR1 LNHDA and CDR2 SQIVND (reference sequence). For the CDR3, the DNA is TGTGCCAGTAGTCGGGACTGGTGGTACGAGCAGTACTTC. As protein: CASSRDWWYEQYF.

This chain links TRBV6-2 or TRBV6-3 with TRBJ2-1; 9 bases agree with TRBD1. The CDR3 runs 16 residues. V gave up 2 bases and J gave up 7 bases; unmatched junction bases: 9. Germline assignment: CDR1 MNHEY and CDR2 SVGEGT. The CDR3 coding sequence is TGTGCCAGCAGTTACGCCACCGGGACAGGGATGAATGAGCAGTTCTTC. This encodes CASSYATGTGMNEQFF.

The rearrangement links TRBV6-5 to TRBJ2-1; 12 nucleotides agree with TRBD2. V lost 6 bases to trimming and J lost 6 bases; unmatched junction nucleotides: 6. The CDR3 runs to 15 residues. Germline V gene data show CDR1 as MNHEY and CDR2 as SVGAGI. DNA of the CDR3: TGTGCCAGCAGACTAACTAGCGGGGGGCCCAATGAGCAGTTCTTC. This translates into CASRLTSGGPNEQFF.

In the case of this clonotype: Being one base from a much bigger clone, this may be a read error. V is TRBV7-8 and J is TRBJ2-1, with 9 bases lining up with TRBD1. CDR1 SGHVS and CDR2 FQNEAQ come from the germline V gene. This CDR3 comprises 15 residues. DNA for the CDR3: TGTGACAGCAGCGGCACAGGGGGCCCAAATTGGGAGCAGTTCTTC. Its translation is CDSSGTGGPNWEQFF.

The table lists this clonotype with a count of one. The chain combines TRBV6-8 with TRBJ2-7; D not certain. Germline V lookup: CDR1 MNHGY, CDR2 SAAAGT. This CDR3 region has 13 residues. Deletions cut 0 bases from V and 6 bases from J, with 9 bases between. The chain's CDR3 is CASSYSLGSEQYV. CDR3 nucleotides: TGTGCCAGCAGTTACTCCTTGGGATCCGAGCAGTACGTC.

This clonotype was observed a few times. The chain carries TRBV4-3 and TRBJ1-5; 7 nucleotides align to TRBD1. Trimming removed 1 base from V and 3 bases from J; junction bases left unmatched: 9. Germline lookup yields CDR1 LGHNA and CDR2 YSLEER. The CDR3 loop spans 17 amino acids. The CDR3 reads CASSQGLRDRANQPQHF. DNA for the CDR3: TGCGCCAGCAGCCAAGGTTTGCGAGACAGGGCCAATCAGCCCCAGCATTTT.

V and J are TRBV29-1 and TRBJ2-7; D possibly corresponds to TRBD1 (5 bases). Deletions cut 6 bases from V and 0 bases from J, with 12 bases between. Germline CDR1 SQVTM, CDR2 ANQGSEA. The CDR3 sequence is 13 residues long. The CDR3 protein is CSVQTGYSYEQYF. The CDR3 DNA reads TGCAGCGTCCAAACAGGATACTCCTACGAGCAGTACTTC.

This clonotype was observed many times. The V and J genes are TRBV5-4 and TRBJ2-7, with D perhaps TRBD2 (6 bases). This CDR3 spans 14 amino acids. With 7 bases removed from V and 2 bases from J, the gap between germline ends came to 16 bases. The germline gives CDR1 SGHNT, CDR2 YYREEE (reference sequence). This CDR3 reads CASGPGGTPYEQYF. The DNA for the CDR3 is TGTGCCAGCGGACCCGGAGGGACCCCCTACGAGCAGTACTTC.

V usage is TRBV7-9 and J usage is TRBJ2-2, with a weak D call TRBD2 (7 bases). Germline loops: CDR1 SEHNR, CDR2 FQNEAQ (reference sequence). Trimming left V 5 bases short and J 4 bases short, with 14 bases between. CDR3 length: 15 residues. The CDR3, as DNA: TGTGCCAGCAGCCCCCCGGGGGGCCTCACCGGGGAGCTGTTTTTT. It translates to CASSPPGGLTGELFF.

The CDR3 loop reads CASSYSAGSGTEAFF. The DNA for the CDR3 is TGTGCCAGCAGTTACTCGGCAGGGTCGGGCACTGAAGCTTTCTTT. The chain uses TRBV6-5 and TRBJ1-1; D possibly corresponds to TRBD1 (5 bases). The CDR3 has 15 residues. Germline V lookup: CDR1 MNHEY, CDR2 SVGAGI. Trimming removed 0 bases from V and 4 bases from J, with 12 bases in between.

About this clonotype: A much larger clone differs from this one at a single base, so this may be a read error. The V call is TRBV20-1, the J call TRBJ1-3; no firm D call. The CDR3 length is 18 residues. Germline V gene sequence: CDR1 DFQATT, CDR2 SNEGSKA (reference sequence). The CDR3 nucleotides read TGCAGTACTAGGAGAAGGGTGGGCGGTCGTTCCTCTGGAAACACCATATATTTT. This translates into CSTRRRVGGRSSGNTIYF.

This chain joins TRBV6-1 and TRBJ2-7; a possible D gene is TRBD2 (6 bases). The CDR3 totals 15 residues. With 3 bases removed from V and 3 bases from J, the gap between germline ends came to 15 bases. Germline V gene sequence: CDR1 MNHNS, CDR2 SASEGT. In DNA form, the CDR3 reads TGTGCCAGCAGTGACGAGGGCGCGGGGCTCTACGAGCAGTACGTC. Translation: CASSDEGAGLYEQYV.